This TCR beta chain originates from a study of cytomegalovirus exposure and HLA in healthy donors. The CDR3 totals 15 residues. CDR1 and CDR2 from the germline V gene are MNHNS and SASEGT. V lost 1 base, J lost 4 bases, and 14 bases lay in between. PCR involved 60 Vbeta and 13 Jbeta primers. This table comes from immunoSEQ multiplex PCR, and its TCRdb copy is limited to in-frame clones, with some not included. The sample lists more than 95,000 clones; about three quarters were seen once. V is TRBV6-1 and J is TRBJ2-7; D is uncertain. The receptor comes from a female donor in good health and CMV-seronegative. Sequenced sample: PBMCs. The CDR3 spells CASSEGYRSFYEQYF. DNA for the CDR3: TGTGCCAGCAGTGAAGGCTATCGGTCTTTTTACGAGCAGTACTTC.